The 17 T cell receptor beta chains reported below all come from one sample, sequenced in a study of response to subunit inactivated influenza vaccine. TCRdb recomputed calls from the RT-PCR reads with MiXCR, one row per CDR3 protein. Of 150,000 to 200,000 distinct CDR3 sequences in the sample, about 11% were seen once. Sequences were derived from non-naive T cells sorted from PBMCs, sampled about 40 days after vaccination. The receptors originated from a man aged 45-60 years who received an inactivated influenza vaccine.

A few counts support this clonotype. The chain carries TRBV10-3 and TRBJ2-7; TRBD2 is a possible D gene (6 bases). Trimming removed 0 bases from V and 5 bases from J, with 11 bases in between. The CDR3 loop spans 14 amino acids. Looked up from germline, CDR1 is ENHRY and CDR2 is SYGVKD. The CDR3 bases are TGTGCCATCAGTGAGTCGTTGGGACTGAACGAGCAGTACTTC. Encoded protein: CAISESLGLNEQYF.

The sample holds a few counts of this clonotype. The V call is TRBV20-1, the J call TRBJ2-3, with TRBD2 identical over 10 bases. This CDR3 has 15 residues. Germline-derived CDR1 and CDR2 are DFQATT and SNEGSKA (reference sequence). J was trimmed by 2 bases and V by 6 bases; bases with no gene match: 8. The CDR3 DNA is TGCAGTGCGATTAAGACTAGCGGGTACACAGATACGCAGTATTTT. This sequence encodes CSAIKTSGYTDTQYF.

The J gene is TRBJ2-1, the V gene TRBV20-1; D uncertain. The V gene lost 3 bases and the J gene lost 0 bases, with 9 bases spanning the gap. There are 14 residues in the CDR3. CDR1 DFQATT and CDR2 SNEGSKA come from the germline V gene (reference sequence). The CDR3 coding sequence is TGCAGTGCTAGTAAGTCTAGCTCCTACAATGAGCAGTTCTTC. Amino acids: CSASKSSSYNEQFF.

A single count supports this clonotype. This sequence joins TRBV19 and TRBJ2-5; 8 bases map to TRBD1. V lost 7 bases to trimming and J lost 5 bases; unmatched junction nucleotides: 6. The CDR3 is 13 amino acids. Looked up from germline, CDR1 is LNHDA and CDR2 is SQIVND (reference sequence). The DNA for the CDR3 is TGTGCCAGTACCCCAGGGGGCTCGGAGACCCAGTACTTC. Protein sequence: CASTPGGSETQYF.

The chain links TRBV12-3 or TRBV12-4 to TRBJ1-2, with D maybe TRBD1 (6 bases). The V end lost 5 bases, the J end lost 5 bases, and 12 bases lay between the germline ends. This CDR3 has 13 amino acids. Here the CDR3 DNA reads TGTGCCAGCAGTCCCCGCGGACAGTATGGCTACACCTTC. Its translation: CASSPRGQYGYTF.

This clonotype has only a few counts. The genes are TRBV28 and TRBJ1-4, with D unresolved. The V end lost 7 bases, the J end lost 13 bases, and 13 bases lay between the germline ends. Germline loops: CDR1 MDHEN, CDR2 SYDVKM. The CDR3 contains 11 residues. CDR3 protein: CASTSYRLLFF. CDR3 bases: TGTGCCAGCACCTCCTATCGGTTACTGTTTTTT.

This clonotype has just a few counts. The rearrangement links TRBV5-1 to TRBJ1-1; the match to TRBD1 covers 7 bases. There are 14 residues in the CDR3. V was clipped by 3 bases and J by 5 bases; unmatched bases: 7. CDR1 is SGHRS and CDR2 is YFSETQ in the germline V gene. CDR3 amino acids: CASSSGTGATEAFF. Written as DNA, the CDR3 is TGCGCCAGCAGCTCGGGCACAGGGGCGACTGAAGCTTTCTTT.

CDR3 loop: CASSYVGGRNSYNEQFF. The CDR3 DNA reads TGTGCCAGCAGTTACGTGGGGGGCAGAAACTCCTACAATGAGCAGTTCTTC. The V gene is TRBV6-5, the J gene TRBJ2-1; D might be TRBD1 or TRBD2, each matching 6 bases. Trimming cost V 2 bases and J 0 bases, with 14 bases left between them. The CDR3 length is 17 residues. Germline-derived CDR1 and CDR2 are MNHEY and SVGAGI.

At least ten counts were recorded for this clonotype. The V gene is TRBV7-9, the J gene TRBJ2-5, with 8 bases aligning to TRBD2. The length of the CDR3 is 13 residues. CDR1 is SEHNR, CDR2 FQNEAQ, per germline (reference sequence). After removal of 3 bases from V and 3 bases from J, the junction contained 0 bases not matched to a gene. The CDR3 nucleotides read TGTGCCAGCAGCTTCGGGGGGGAAGAGACCCAGTACTTC. This translates into CASSFGGEETQYF.

The chain is built from TRBV9 and TRBJ2-1, with 8 bases lining up with TRBD2. J lost 9 bases, V lost 0 bases, and 2 bases had no gene match. Per the germline V gene, CDR1 is SGDLS and CDR2 is YYNGEE. The CDR3 length is 13 residues. As DNA, the CDR3 is TGTGCCAGCAGCGTAGAGACTAGCGTTGAGCAGTTCTTC. Translating gives CASSVETSVEQFF.

This clonotype was detected a few times. CDR3 sequence (DNA): TGTGCCAGCACCGCAGGGCCGGCCAAAGCTTTCTTT. Its translation is CASTAGPAKAFF. The chain carries TRBV28 and TRBJ1-1; D is possibly TRBD1 (5 bases). Trimming shortened V by 7 bases and J by 9 bases, and 15 bases separated the two germline ends. The CDR3 is made up of 12 amino acids. Looked up from germline, CDR1 is MDHEN and CDR2 is SYDVKM. Full variable domain (remainder filled in from reference TRBV28 and TRBJ1-1): DVKVTQSSRYLVKRTGEKVFLECVQDMDHENMFWYRQDPGLGLRLIYFSYDVKMKEKGDIPEGYSVSREKKERFSLILESASTNQTSMYLCASTAGPAKAFFGQGTRLTVV.

The V call is TRBV12-3 or TRBV12-4, the J call TRBJ2-7, with 11 bases that match TRBD2. This CDR3 has 16 amino acids. V gave up 1 base and J gave up 4 bases; unmatched junction bases: 6. DNA of the CDR3: TGTGCCAGCAGTTTAGGTGTTAGCGGGGGGGCTTACGAGCAGTACTTC. This gives the protein CASSLGVSGGAYEQYF.

Ten or more counts support this clonotype. V and J are TRBV4-3 and TRBJ1-2; no clear D gene. CDR1 LGHNA and CDR2 YSLEER come from the germline V gene. This CDR3 has 15 residues. Trimming stripped 1 base from V and 2 bases from J, with 11 bases between. The CDR3 DNA follows: TGCGCCAGCAGCCAAGGAATTCGCAGGAACTATGGCTACACCTTC. This translates into CASSQGIRRNYGYTF.

This clonotype was observed at least ten times. The CDR3 loop is CSAGAYEQYF. CDR3 coding DNA: TGCAGTGCAGGCGCCTACGAGCAGTACTTC. This chain uses TRBV20-1 with TRBJ2-7; no clear D. This CDR3 is 10 amino acids long. CDR1 DFQATT and CDR2 SNEGSKA come from the germline V gene (reference sequence). V shed 6 bases and J shed 2 bases, with 5 bases lying between them.

The rearrangement links TRBV24-1 to TRBJ2-3; the match to TRBD1 covers 7 bases. V dropped 3 bases and J dropped 0; count of bases not matched to a gene: 5. The length of the CDR3 is 16 residues. The germline V gene encodes CDR1 KGHDR and CDR2 SFDVKD. CDR3 in DNA: TGTGCCACCAGTGATGGACAGGAGACAAGCACAGATACGCAGTATTTT. Its protein product is CATSDGQETSTDTQYF.

This clonotype was seen a handful of times. This rearrangement joins TRBV12-3 or TRBV12-4 to TRBJ1-2, with D uncertain. V gave up 2 bases and J gave up 8 bases, with 18 bases separating them. This CDR3 comprises 15 residues. CDR3: CASSLPRARTGGYTF. The DNA for the CDR3 is TGTGCCAGCAGTTTACCCCGGGCCAGGACGGGAGGCTACACCTTC.

This clonotype came up a few times. CDR3: CASSALGGLNEQYF. The CDR3 coding sequence is TGTGCCAGCAGTGCACTCGGCGGACTCAACGAGCAGTACTTC. The chain combines TRBV6-2 or TRBV6-3 with TRBJ2-7; D is possibly TRBD2 (5 bases). Trimming took off 5 bases at V and 5 bases at J, with 16 bases between the two ends. CDR1 is MNHEY and CDR2 is SVGEGT in the germline V gene. The CDR3 covers 14 residues.